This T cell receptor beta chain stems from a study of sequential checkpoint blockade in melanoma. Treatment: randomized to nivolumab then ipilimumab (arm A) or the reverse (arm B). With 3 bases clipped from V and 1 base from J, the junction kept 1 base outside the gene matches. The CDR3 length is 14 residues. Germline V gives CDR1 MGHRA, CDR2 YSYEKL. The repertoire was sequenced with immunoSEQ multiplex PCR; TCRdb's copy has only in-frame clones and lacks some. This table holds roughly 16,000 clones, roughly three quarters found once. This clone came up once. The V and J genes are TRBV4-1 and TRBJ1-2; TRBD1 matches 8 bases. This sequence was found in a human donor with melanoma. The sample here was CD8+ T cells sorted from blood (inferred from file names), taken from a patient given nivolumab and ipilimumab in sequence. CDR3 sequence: CASSQTGVNYGYTF. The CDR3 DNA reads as TGCGCCAGCAGCCAGACAGGGGTTAACTATGGCTACACCTTC.